A selection of T cell receptor beta chains follows, all from one sample in a study of OX40 agonist ivuxolimab in advanced cancers. Profiling relied on immunoSEQ multiplex PCR, and the TCRdb table lists in-frame clones only, not all of them. The sample lists 20,000 or so clones, 70% to 90% occurring once. This specimen was CD4+ or CD8+ T cells sorted from blood, taken in a trial of the OX40 agonist ivuxolimab. The receptors derive from an adult with an advanced solid tumor such as melanoma, head and neck, liver or kidney cancer. Both conserved end residues are part of each CDR3. Fields, in order: D gene, V gene, J gene, clone size, CDR3 DNA, CDR3 protein. D genes are given only for firm matches. Not all rows give a size; the values are once, few, many and, for expanded clones, a class.

d_gene: .; v_gene: TRBV4-2; j_gene: TRBJ2-3; abundance: .; CDR3nt: TGTGCCAGCAGCCAAGAGAAGGCAACAGATACGCAGTATTTT; CDR3aa: CASSQEKATDTQYF
d_gene: .; v_gene: TRBV14; j_gene: TRBJ1-2; abundance: .; CDR3nt: TGTGCCAGCAGCGGGGGGCAGTCCTATGGCTACACCTTC; CDR3aa: CASSGGQSYGYTF
d_gene: .; v_gene: TRBV9; j_gene: TRBJ2-2; abundance: few; CDR3nt: TGTGCCAGCAGCGATCTAACCGGGGAGCTGTTTTTT; CDR3aa: CASSDLTGELFF
d_gene: .; v_gene: TRBV7-5; j_gene: TRBJ2-3; abundance: once; CDR3nt: TGTGCCAGCAGCTTAGGGGGAGCCACAGATACGCAGTATTTT; CDR3aa: CASSLGGATDTQYF
d_gene: .; v_gene: TRBV10-1; j_gene: TRBJ2-7; abundance: .; CDR3nt: TGCGCCAGCAGTGACTGGGGACACAAATACTTC; CDR3aa: CASSDWGHKYF
d_gene: .; v_gene: TRBV6-5; j_gene: TRBJ1-2; abundance: .; CDR3nt: TGTGCCAGCAGTTTAAGATGGGCATATGGCTACACCTTC; CDR3aa: CASSLRWAYGYTF
d_gene: .; v_gene: TRBV7-9; j_gene: TRBJ1-2; abundance: .; CDR3nt: TGTGCCAGCAGCTTAGAGGTCGCTAACTATGGCTACACCTTC; CDR3aa: CASSLEVANYGYTF
d_gene: TRBD1; v_gene: TRBV29-1; j_gene: TRBJ1-1; abundance: .; CDR3nt: TGCAGCGTATCCAGGGGGGCCCGTCTCAACACTGAAGCTTTCTTT; CDR3aa: CSVSRGARLNTEAFF
d_gene: .; v_gene: TRBV11-2; j_gene: TRBJ2-5; abundance: .; CDR3nt: TGTGCCAGCAGCTCCCGTCAGGGCGTCTGGGGCCTAGAGACCCAGTACTTC; CDR3aa: CASSSRQGVWGLETQYF
d_gene: TRBD1; v_gene: TRBV10-3; j_gene: TRBJ1-5; abundance: many; CDR3nt: TGTGCCATCAGTGACCAGGGACAGGGTATGAATCAGCCCCAGCATTTT; CDR3aa: CAISDQGQGMNQPQHF
d_gene: TRBD2; v_gene: TRBV10-3; j_gene: TRBJ2-5; abundance: .; CDR3nt: TGTGCCATCAGTGACGAGGCGGGGGGTCGGGAGACCCAGTACTTC; CDR3aa: CAISDEAGGRETQYF
d_gene: TRBD1; v_gene: TRBV11-1; j_gene: TRBJ1-2; abundance: medium-sized; CDR3nt: TGTGCCAGCAGGCCGTCCGGGACAGGGCATGGCTACACCTTC; CDR3aa: CASRPSGTGHGYTF